One and the same sample provided the 29 T cell receptor beta chains below, sequenced in a study of blood T cell repertoires in COVID-19. The repertoire was sequenced with immunoSEQ multiplex PCR; TCRdb's copy has only in-frame clones and lacks some. The table includes under 500,000 clones, about 90% detected once. Sequenced material: PBMCs or T cells enriched from blood (not recorded which). The receptors shown here come from a woman between 18 and 30 years old with acute COVID-19.

This clone was observed a few times. CDR3 DNA: TGTGCCAGCAGCTTGGCGCCAGGGCAAAATGAAAAACTGTTTTTT. It codes for CASSLAPGQNEKLFF. The V and J genes are TRBV5-4 and TRBJ1-4, with D maybe TRBD1 (5 bases). V gave up 0 bases and J gave up 5 bases, with 11 bases separating them. CDR3 length: 15 amino acids. Germline V CDR1 and CDR2: SGHNT, YYREEE (reference sequence).

The chain recombines TRBV11-2 with TRBJ2-4; 7 positions agree with TRBD2. There are 14 residues in the CDR3. Germline V CDR1 and CDR2: SGHAT, FQNNGV. V dropped 3 bases and J dropped 6; count of bases not matched to a gene: 5. Here the CDR3 reads CASSFERGRNIQYF. The CDR3 DNA reads as TGTGCCAGCAGCTTCGAGCGGGGCAGAAACATTCAGTACTTC.

With respect to this clone: The sample has other DNA sequences that encode this CDR3 too. The chain carries TRBV6-5 and TRBJ1-4; 8 bases line up with TRBD1. CDR1 and CDR2 (germline): MNHEY, SVGAGI. The V segment lost 6 bases and the J segment 8 bases; nucleotides outside the gene matches: 8. The CDR3 contains 14 residues. In nucleotides, the CDR3 is TGTGCCAGCAGCTCCGGACAGGGAGGCGAAAAACTGTTTTTT. Translated, it gives CASSSGQGGEKLFF.

In its sample, this clone was seen a few times. J is TRBJ1-2 and V is TRBV11-2; tentative D call: TRBD1 (5 bases). This CDR3 is built from 15 residues. Trimming pared 5 bases from V and 4 bases from J, leaving 17 bases between. Germline CDR1 is SGHAT and CDR2 is FQNNGV. CDR3 region: CASSASQGGGYGYTF. DNA for the CDR3: TGTGCCAGCAGCGCCAGCCAGGGAGGAGGCTATGGCTACACCTTC.

This rearrangement joins TRBV28 to TRBJ2-7; 7 nucleotides line up with TRBD1. The V gene end was trimmed by 5 bases and the J gene end by 5 bases; junction bases not matched to a gene: 9. Germline CDR1 MDHEN, CDR2 SYDVKM. This CDR3 spans 14 amino acids. The CDR3 coding sequence is TGTGCCAGCAGTACCACAGGGGAAATGGACGAGCAGTACTTC. Amino acid sequence: CASSTTGEMDEQYF.

J is TRBJ2-7 and V is TRBV5-4; 7 nucleotides agree with TRBD2. The V gene's germline CDR1 is SGHNT and CDR2 YYREEE (reference sequence). This CDR3 has 17 residues. The V segment lost 1 base and the J segment 6 bases; nucleotides outside the gene matches: 16. The CDR3 coding sequence is TGTGCCAGCAGCTTGTTGGCTAGCGGTTCGATGGGTGGCGAGCAGTACTTC. Its translation is CASSLLASGSMGGEQYF.

This chain connects TRBV7-9 to TRBJ2-1; TRBD1 matches 9 bases. With 5 bases clipped from V and 4 bases from J, the junction kept 6 bases outside the gene matches. Germline CDR1 reads SEHNR; CDR2 reads FQNEAQ (reference sequence). This CDR3 is 15 amino acids long. CDR3 region: CASSTPGQGYNEQFF. The DNA for the CDR3 is TGTGCCAGCAGCACTCCGGGACAGGGATACAATGAGCAGTTCTTC.

The chain couples TRBV7-8 to TRBJ1-1, with 7 bases identical to TRBD1. V shed 1 base, J shed 1 base, and the junction held 6 bases outside the gene matches. This CDR3 has 16 amino acids. Looked up from germline, CDR1 is SGHVS and CDR2 is FQNEAQ. Here the CDR3 reads CASSLGVRQGNTEAFF. The CDR3 DNA follows: TGTGCCAGCAGCTTAGGGGTTAGACAGGGGAACACTGAAGCTTTCTTT.

This clone was counted between two and nine times. The genes are TRBV7-9 and TRBJ2-1, with 12 bases that match TRBD1. Trimming removed 6 bases from V and 8 bases from J; junction bases left unmatched: 8. The CDR3 extends over 15 amino acids. Per germline, CDR1 SEHNR and CDR2 FQNEAQ (reference sequence). CDR3 amino acids: CASSNSGQGAHEQFF. The DNA of the CDR3 is TGTGCCAGCAGTAATTCGGGACAGGGGGCCCATGAGCAGTTCTTC.

J is TRBJ1-1 and V is TRBV3-1 (or the pseudogene TRBV3-2); TRBD1 matches at 7 bases. Germline V gene data show CDR1 as LGHDT and CDR2 as YNNKEL (reference sequence). The CDR3 extends over 14 amino acids. The V gene end was trimmed by 8 bases and the J gene end by 0 bases; junction bases not matched to a gene: 6. CDR3 sequence (DNA): TGTGCCAGCCAAGAGACAGGGATGAACACTGAAGCTTTCTTT. Translated: CASQETGMNTEAFF.

V gene TRBV9 combines with J gene TRBJ1-2; 7 bases line up with TRBD1. The CDR3 consists of 12 residues. Germline values: CDR1 SGDLS, CDR2 YYNGEE. The V and J ends lost 3 bases and 7 bases, in that order; junction bases with no gene match: 3. This chain's CDR3 is CASSEGAVGYTF. The CDR3 bases are TGTGCCAGCAGCGAGGGGGCAGTTGGCTACACCTTC.

The chain couples TRBV27 to TRBJ2-7; 9 bases match TRBD1. The CDR3 consists of 16 residues. The ends lost 5 bases at V and 7 bases at J; junction bases unmatched: 15. CDR1 is MNHEY and CDR2 is SMNVEV in the germline V gene (reference sequence). As DNA, the CDR3 is TGTGCCAGCAGTCAAATACCGGGACAGGGATATTGGGAGCAGTACTTC. It yields the protein CASSQIPGQGYWEQYF.

The chain uses TRBV6-2 or TRBV6-3 and TRBJ2-5, with D unclear. In germline, CDR1 is MNHEY, CDR2 SVGEGT. The CDR3 covers 12 residues. V was shortened by 2 bases and J by 2 bases, with 3 bases between the two germline ends. The chain's CDR3 is CASSYPQETQYF. The DNA for the CDR3 is TGTGCCAGCAGTTACCCACAAGAGACCCAGTACTTC.

This chain uses TRBV4-3 with TRBJ2-5; 16 nucleotides line up with TRBD2. Germline V gene lookup returns CDR1 LGHNA and CDR2 YSLEER. Trimming removed 1 base from V and 2 bases from J; junction bases left unmatched: 7. The CDR3 has 19 amino acids. This CDR3 reads CASSQAPGLAGGSQETQYF. The CDR3 DNA reads TGCGCCAGCAGCCAAGCTCCGGGACTAGCGGGAGGGTCACAAGAGACCCAGTACTTC.

The CDR3 bases are TGTGCCAGCAGCTTGGGACAGGGATACTATGGCTACACCTTC. It translates to CASSLGQGYYGYTF. The chain combines TRBV14 with TRBJ1-2, with 9 bases aligning to TRBD1. The V gene end was trimmed by 5 bases and the J gene end by 3 bases; junction bases not matched to a gene: 4. The germline gives CDR1 SGHDN, CDR2 FVKESK. The CDR3 length is 14 residues.

The J gene is TRBJ2-5, the V gene TRBV28; TRBD1 aligns across 7 bases. Germline CDR1 reads MDHEN; CDR2 reads SYDVKM. V was pared by 1 base and J by 4 bases, with 6 bases of the junction left unmatched. The CDR3 consists of 15 residues. The CDR3, as DNA: TGTGCCAGCAGTTTATCGAGTGCAGGGGGAGAGACCCAGTACTTC. This gives the protein CASSLSSAGGETQYF.

The J gene is TRBJ1-6, the V gene TRBV11-2; D ambiguous. Germline values: CDR1 SGHAT, CDR2 FQNNGV. Deletions cut 1 base from V and 0 bases from J, with 10 bases between. This CDR3 is built from 17 residues. The CDR3 region is CASSLVAEVSYNSPLHF. The CDR3 DNA reads as TGTGCCAGCAGCTTAGTTGCTGAGGTCTCCTATAATTCACCCCTCCACTTT. The complete variable domain, with remaining parts taken from reference TRBV11-2 and TRBJ1-6, reads EAGVAQSPRYKIIEKRQSVAFWCNPISGHATLYWYQQILGQGPKLLIQFQNNGVVDDSQLPKDRFSAERLKGVDSTLKIQPAKLEDSAVYLCASSLVAEVSYNSPLHFGNGTRLTVT.

This chain connects TRBV25-1 to TRBJ1-2; 9 bases are a match to TRBD1. V shed 3 bases and J 10 bases; nucleotides not matched to a gene: 9. The CDR3 runs to 14 residues. Germline loops: CDR1 MGHDK, CDR2 SYGVNS. The CDR3, as DNA: TGTGCCAGCAGTGATTCGGGACAGGGTGGCCCCTACACCTTC. This gives the protein CASSDSGQGGPYTF.

The chain has TRBV5-1 and TRBJ2-3; 11 bases agree with TRBD2. Per the germline V gene, CDR1 is SGHRS and CDR2 is YFSETQ. This CDR3 comprises 14 residues. Trimming cost V 4 bases and J 6 bases; bases outside gene matches: 4. The DNA of the CDR3 is TGCGCCAGCAGCAAACTAGCGGGAGTTGATACGCAGTATTTT. Its translation: CASSKLAGVDTQYF.

This sequence joins TRBV29-1 and TRBJ2-2; TRBD1 matches 7 bases. V shed 4 bases, J shed 4 bases, and the junction held 0 bases outside the gene matches. This CDR3 is 12 amino acids long. Germline CDR1 reads SQVTM; CDR2 reads ANQGSEA. CDR3: CSVGTGTGELFF. The CDR3 DNA reads TGCAGCGTTGGGACAGGCACCGGGGAGCTGTTTTTT.

This rearrangement joins TRBV14 to TRBJ1-2; D remains unclear. CDR1 SGHDN and CDR2 FVKESK come from the germline V gene. CDR3 length: 13 amino acids. Between the trimmed V and J ends, which lost 0 bases and 4 bases, there was a span of 6 bases. CDR3 bases: TGTGCCAGCAGCCAAGAACAGTCCTATGGCTACACCTTC. Amino acids: CASSQEQSYGYTF.

The gene calls are TRBV19 and TRBJ1-6; D unclear. The CDR3 has 15 amino acids. Germline CDR1 LNHDA, CDR2 SQIVND (reference sequence). Trimming took 10 bases from V and 0 from J, leaving 13 bases between them. CDR3 DNA sequence: TGTGCCACAACCCGATTGAGCTCCTATAATTCACCCCTCCACTTT. Translation: CATTRLSSYNSPLHF. The variable domain in full, completed from reference TRBV19 and TRBJ1-6, reads DGGITQSPKYLFRKEGQNVTLSCEQNLNHDAMYWYRQDPGQGLRLIYYSQIVNDFQKGDIAEGYSVSREKKESFPLTVTSAQKNPTAFYLCATTRLSSYNSPLHFGNGTRLTVT.

The rearrangement joins TRBV3-1 (or the pseudogene TRBV3-2) to TRBJ2-1, with D perhaps TRBD2 (6 bases). CDR3 length: 10 residues. Trimming left V 8 bases short and J 15 bases short, with 14 bases between. Germline lookup yields CDR1 LGHDT and CDR2 YNNKEL (reference sequence). DNA of the CDR3: TGTGCCAGCGGGTTGGGAGGTTTGTTCTTC. Translation gives CASGLGGLFF.

The chain carries TRBV5-5 and TRBJ2-7; D not resolved. The length of the CDR3 is 13 residues. Trimming pared 1 base from V and 2 bases from J, leaving 7 bases between. Germline assignment: CDR1 SGHKS and CDR2 YYEKEE (reference sequence). The CDR3: CASSLLPAYEQYF. Here the CDR3 DNA reads TGTGCCAGCAGCTTGCTTCCTGCCTACGAGCAGTACTTC.

This clone was seen only once. This chain uses TRBV25-1 with TRBJ2-2, with TRBD2 identical over 7 bases. The CDR3 contains 14 residues. V trimming: 7 bases; J trimming: 5 bases; junction bases outside the gene matches: 7. The germline V gene encodes CDR1 MGHDK and CDR2 SYGVNS. The CDR3 protein is CASKGGRVTGELFF. Written as DNA, the CDR3 is TGTGCCAGCAAGGGCGGGAGAGTTACCGGGGAGCTGTTTTTT.

The V and J genes are TRBV29-1 and TRBJ2-1, with 11 bases that match TRBD2. CDR1 SQVTM and CDR2 ANQGSEA come from the germline V gene. V dropped 6 bases and J dropped 2; count of bases not matched to a gene: 12. This CDR3 is built from 17 residues. CDR3: CSVPGTSGITTYNEQFF. The CDR3 region has the DNA TGCAGCGTGCCCGGGACTAGCGGCATAACGACCTACAATGAGCAGTTCTTC.

The table lists this clone with a count of one. This sequence joins TRBV5-1 and TRBJ1-2, with 9 positions matching TRBD1. CDR3 length: 14 residues. V lost 4 bases, J lost 8 bases, and 9 bases stayed unmatched. Germline-derived CDR1 and CDR2 are SGHRS and YFSETQ. The CDR3 coding sequence is TGCGCCAGCAGCCCAATACAGGGGGCAAACGGCTACACCTTC. Its translation is CASSPIQGANGYTF.

This chain links TRBV28 with TRBJ2-3, with TRBD2 identical over 8 bases. The CDR3 runs to 16 residues. With V trimmed by 5 bases and J by 2 bases, 9 bases remained unmatched. Germline CDR1 and CDR2: MDHEN and SYDVKM. The CDR3 loop reads CASSPNFSGTTDTQYF. The CDR3 coding sequence is TGTGCCAGCAGTCCTAACTTTAGCGGGACCACAGATACGCAGTATTTT. The full variable domain, with the rest looked up from reference TRBV28 and TRBJ2-3, is DVKVTQSSRYLVKRTGEKVFLECVQDMDHENMFWYRQDPGLGLRLIYFSYDVKMKEKGDIPEGYSVSREKKERFSLILESASTNQTSMYLCASSPNFSGTTDTQYFGPGTRLTVL.

This chain joins TRBV15 and TRBJ2-1; D uncertain. This CDR3 is 13 amino acids long. CDR1 is LNHNV and CDR2 is YYDKDF in the germline V gene (reference sequence). V gave up 6 bases and J gave up 5 bases, with 11 bases separating them. CDR3 region: CATRDTVNNEQFF. DNA for the CDR3: TGTGCCACCAGAGACACCGTAAACAATGAGCAGTTCTTC.